These 4 T cell receptor beta chains came from one sample sequenced in a study of T cells in Graves' hyperthyroidism and ophthalmopathy. There were TCR beta CDR3 regions amplified from RNA transcripts. HTBI primers were used for first-round RT-PCR of the TCR CDR3. TCRdb itself ran the multiplex PCR reads through MiXCR, one entry per CDR3 protein. Of under 700,000 distinct CDR3 sequences detected, 40% to 55% appear once; the ten largest clones hold roughly 8.2%. Sequencing was performed on peripheral blood or thyroid tissue (not recorded which). These receptors came from a woman younger than 35 with Graves' hyperthyroidism.

Notes on this clonotype: One end of the junction fails to match germline, which may point to a read error. CDR3 sequence: CASSTGGRNEQYF. DNA for the CDR3: TGTGCCAGCAGTACGGGGGGGAGGAACGAGCAGTACTTC. This chain joins TRBV10-3 and TRBJ2-7; 8 bases are a match to TRBD2. Germline lookup yields CDR1 ENHRY and CDR2 SYGVKD. CDR3 length equals 13 residues.

The rearrangement uses TRBV29-1 and TRBJ2-7; the D gene is possibly TRBD2 (6 bases). The CDR3 consists of 15 residues. Trimming pared 5 bases from V and 1 base from J, leaving 18 bases between. The germline CDR1 and CDR2 sequences are SQVTM and ANQGSEA. The CDR3 region has the DNA TGCAGCGTTATGGGGCGGGCGGGGCAGTCCTACGAGCAGTACTTC. Amino acid sequence: CSVMGRAGQSYEQYF.

Remarks on this clonotype: A much bigger clone sits one base away, suggesting this may be a read error. The rearrangement joins TRBV2 to TRBJ1-1; the D gene is possibly TRBD1 (5 bases). The CDR3 is 13 residues long. CDR1 is SNHLY and CDR2 is FYNNEI in the germline V gene. V dropped 5 bases and J dropped 8 bases, with 15 bases sitting between them. CDR3 in amino acids: CASSLDSSGEAFF. The CDR3 DNA follows: TGTGCCAGCAGTCTAGACAGTAGCGGCGAAGCTTTCTTT.

There are a few counts of this clonotype. The chain links TRBV29-1 to TRBJ1-2, with 12 bases aligning to TRBD1. The ends lost 7 bases at V and 2 bases at J; junction bases unmatched: 5. In germline, CDR1 is SQVTM, CDR2 ANQGSEA. CDR3 length: 14 residues. Here the CDR3 DNA reads TGCAGCGCAGCCGGGACAGGGGGCAACTATGGCTACACCTTC. Amino acids: CSAAGTGGNYGYTF.